The 29 T cell receptor beta chains reported below all come from one sample, sequenced in a study of T-cell reconstitution after alpha-beta-depleted transplantation in children listed by TCRdb under 2016. The library was prepared using PCR. The sequencer was an Illumina HiSeq 2500. To normalize quantification of the TCRbeta repertoire, the TCR libraries were built with molecular barcoding that relied on unique molecular identifiers. TCRdb applied fastp at Q25 and MiXCR to the public reads, then kept only in-frame beta chains. Rows with one shared CDR3 protein collapse into an entry with the most common genes and DNA. Counted in this sample were about 290,000 distinct CDR3 sequences; around 9.1% of them appeared once. Jointly, the top ten make up less than 9% of the sample. Taken with the paper, the label for treatment or condition translates to: allogeneic hematopoietic cell transplantation with graft depleted of TCRalphabeta T cells and CD19 B cells.

The starting material was PBMCs, obtained before TCRalphabeta/CD19-depleted stem cell transplant. The receptors here all came from a boy younger than two with acute myeloid leukemia, due to receive a stem cell transplant.

This clonotype was recorded at least ten times. This rearrangement joins TRBV11-1 to TRBJ2-6, with 8 bases matching TRBD1. The CDR3 is 19 residues long. CDR1 is SGHAT, CDR2 FQDESV, per germline (reference sequence). V dropped 6 bases and J dropped 0; count of bases not matched to a gene: 13. The CDR3 DNA follows: TGTGCCAGCAGATTAATCCGGACAGGGAGGCTCTCTGGGGCCAACGTCCTGACTTTC. It is translated as CASRLIRTGRLSGANVLTF.

This clonotype was found many times. V gene TRBV20-1 combines with J gene TRBJ2-1; D is unresolved. With 3 bases removed from V and 5 bases from J, the gap between germline ends came to 17 bases. The CDR3 length is 15 residues. The V gene's germline CDR1 is DFQATT and CDR2 SNEGSKA (reference sequence). The CDR3 region is CSASSSGSPNNEQFF. The CDR3 DNA reads as TGCAGTGCTAGCTCGTCGGGTTCGCCTAACAATGAGCAGTTCTTC.

This clonotype was recorded at least ten times. The chain is built from TRBV7-3 and TRBJ2-7; D possibly corresponds to TRBD1 (5 bases). Deletions cut 2 bases from V and 3 bases from J, with 14 bases between. Per the germline V gene, CDR1 is SGHTA and CDR2 is FQGTGA. There are 15 residues in the CDR3. CDR3 sequence (DNA): TGTGCCAGCAGCTTAGGCCAGGGAAAAGGCTACGAGCAGTACTTC. It is translated as CASSLGQGKGYEQYF.

This clonotype was counted many times. V usage is TRBV10-2 and J usage is TRBJ2-7, with D perhaps assigned TRBD1 or TRBD2 (6 bases each). CDR1 is WSHSY and CDR2 is SAAADI in the germline V gene. This CDR3 comprises 13 residues. V was cut by 2 bases and J by 4 bases, with 9 bases left in between. The CDR3 nucleotides read TGCGCCAGCAGTGAGAAGGGGGGTTACGAGCAGTACTTC. Encoded protein: CASSEKGGYEQYF.

This clonotype was found a few times. V is TRBV7-2 and J is TRBJ1-1; D is unresolved. The CDR3 is made up of 13 amino acids. V shed 4 bases and J shed 4 bases, with 10 bases lying between them. Germline V gene lookup returns CDR1 SGHTA and CDR2 FQGNSA. CDR3 loop: CASSSTRSTEAFF. As DNA, the CDR3 is TGTGCCAGCAGCTCAACCAGGAGCACTGAAGCTTTCTTT.

With regard to this clonotype: This may arise from a read error, as a much more abundant clone is one base away. The gene calls are TRBV3-1 and TRBJ2-1; D is possibly TRBD1 or TRBD2 (5 bases each). Trimming left V 0 bases short and J 5 bases short, with 17 bases between. The germline CDR1 and CDR2 sequences are LGHDT and YNNKEL (reference sequence). There are 17 residues in the CDR3. CDR3 sequence (DNA): TGTGCCAGCAGCCAAGAGAGTGGGGGATTCGGGGACAATGAGCAGTTCTTC. As protein: CASSQESGGFGDNEQFF.

This clonotype showed up many times. The chain combines TRBV3-1 with TRBJ2-7; possibly TRBD1 for D (7 bases). V was pared by 0 bases and J by 4 bases, with 13 bases between. The germline gives CDR1 LGHDT, CDR2 YNNKEL (reference sequence). The CDR3 is made up of 15 amino acids. The CDR3 protein is CASSQDTAGGYEQYF. In nucleotides, the CDR3 is TGTGCCAGCAGCCAAGATACGGCAGGGGGGTACGAGCAGTACTTC.

This clonotype was recorded many times. This chain links TRBV7-9 with TRBJ2-7; 11 bases agree with TRBD1. In germline, CDR1 is SEHNR, CDR2 FQNEAQ (reference sequence). The CDR3 spans 15 residues. With 3 bases clipped from V and 4 bases from J, the junction kept 5 bases outside the gene matches. The CDR3 DNA reads TGTGCCAGCAGCTTTCCGGACAGGGGGCGATACGAGCAGTACTTC. Translated: CASSFPDRGRYEQYF.

This clonotype was counted many times. The rearrangement links TRBV20-1 to TRBJ2-7; D remains unclear. The germline gives CDR1 DFQATT, CDR2 SNEGSKA (reference sequence). Trimming left V 2 bases short and J 2 bases short, with 13 bases between. This CDR3 has 14 amino acids. CDR3 in amino acids: CSARLRYPTYEQYF. CDR3 DNA: TGCAGTGCTAGACTACGGTACCCCACCTACGAGCAGTACTTC.

Details on this clonotype: This may be a read error: a much more frequent sequence differs by one nucleotide. This chain links TRBV15 with TRBJ2-7; 8 nucleotides match TRBD2. Losses at the gene ends were 1 base for V and 6 bases for J; bases not matched to a gene: 8. Germline CDR1 is LNHNV and CDR2 is YYDKDF (reference sequence). This CDR3 comprises 15 residues. The CDR3: CATSRGLSGGPEQYF. The CDR3 DNA reads as TGTGCCACCAGCAGAGGTCTAAGCGGGGGTCCCGAGCAGTACTTC.

At least ten counts were recorded for this clonotype. V gene TRBV20-1 combines with J gene TRBJ2-3; 8 bases map to TRBD1. Germline lookup yields CDR1 DFQATT and CDR2 SNEGSKA (reference sequence). This CDR3 is 16 amino acids long. CDR3 amino acids: CSLNSPGQAHTDTQYF. CDR3 DNA sequence: TGCAGCCTCAACTCTCCGGGACAGGCCCACACAGATACGCAGTATTTT.

This clonotype was seen ten or more times. The J gene is TRBJ2-7, the V gene TRBV30; TRBD2 aligns across 10 bases. The CDR3 totals 12 residues. V shed 2 bases, J shed 6 bases, and the junction held 1 base outside the gene matches. The germline V gene has CDR1 GTSNPN and CDR2 SVGIG (reference sequence). CDR3 sequence: CAWSTSGIEQYF. CDR3 bases: TGTGCCTGGAGTACTAGCGGGATCGAGCAGTACTTC.

In the case of this clonotype: The junction differs from germline at one of its ends, possibly a read error. This chain uses TRBV12-5 with TRBJ2-2, with D possibly being TRBD1 or TRBD2 (6 bases each). The CDR3 contains 18 residues. Germline V gene lookup returns CDR1 LGHNT and CDR2 FRNRAP. The CDR3 DNA is TGTCCTAGTGGCTCGGGGGCCGGGTTTAGAGGTGGGACCGGGGAGCTGTTTTTT. Amino acids: CPSGSGAGFRGGTGELFF.

This clonotype has ten or more counts. J is TRBJ1-3 and V is TRBV21-1; no check of the table's D call, TRBD1, against the DNA was made. TRBV21-1 is termed a pseudogene. The CDR3 has 13 residues. CDR3 in amino acids: CASRRVPGNTIYF. The CDR3 DNA sequence: TGTGCCAGCAGACGGGTGCCCGGAAACACCATATATTTT.

This clonotype was counted only a few times. The V gene is TRBV24-1, the J gene TRBJ2-1; D call uncertain. The germline gives CDR1 KGHDR, CDR2 SFDVKD. The CDR3 spans 13 residues. The V and J ends lost 1 base and 2 bases respectively, with 2 bases between them. CDR3 bases: TGTGCCACCAGTGATTTACCCTACAATGAGCAGTTCTTC. Residues: CATSDLPYNEQFF.

As regards this clonotype: An end of the junction does not agree with germline; a read error may underlie this. The chain uses TRBV20-1 and TRBJ2-1; 10 positions agree with TRBD2. CDR3 length: 17 residues. Germline lookup yields CDR1 DFQATT and CDR2 SNEGSKA (reference sequence). The CDR3 region has the DNA TGCTGTGCTAGAGACCCGTATCTAGCGGGAGCGTACAATGAGCAGTTCTTC. It encodes CCARDPYLAGAYNEQFF.

This clonotype was picked up many times. This sequence joins TRBV28 and TRBJ2-2, with D uncertain. V lost 3 bases, J lost 3 bases, and 11 bases lay in between. Germline lookup yields CDR1 MDHEN and CDR2 SYDVKM. The CDR3 is 15 amino acids. In DNA form, the CDR3 reads TGTGCCAGCAGTTTGGGTGGATTCGACACCGGGGAGCTGTTTTTT. It encodes CASSLGGFDTGELFF.

This clonotype has ten or more counts. This sequence joins TRBV4-3 and TRBJ2-1; D gene uncertain. Trimming took off 0 bases at V and 4 bases at J, with 10 bases between the two ends. This CDR3 has 15 residues. The V gene's germline CDR1 is LGHNA and CDR2 YSLEER. This CDR3 is CASSQDVSSYNEQFF. The CDR3 DNA reads as TGCGCCAGCAGCCAAGATGTCTCCAGTTACAATGAGCAGTTCTTC.

The sample holds many counts of this clonotype. The V call is TRBV7-2, the J call TRBJ2-2; D not resolved. This CDR3 has 15 residues. Trimming removed 0 bases from V and 0 bases from J, with 5 bases in between. Germline values: CDR1 SGHTA, CDR2 FQGNSA. The CDR3 protein is CASSLAGPNTGELFF. The CDR3 coding sequence is TGTGCCAGCAGCTTAGCAGGCCCGAACACCGGGGAGCTGTTTTTT.

This clonotype was recorded at least ten times. Germline is not matched at one junction end, which may reflect a read error. This chain connects TRBV7-7 to TRBJ2-7; 8 bases are shared with TRBD1. CDR3 length equals 15 residues. Germline CDR1 is SSHAT and CDR2 is FNYEAQ (reference sequence). The CDR3 DNA is TGTGCTAGCAGCCCGACCGACAGGGGCCCCTACGAGCAGTACTTC. Amino acid sequence: CASSPTDRGPYEQYF. Looking up the rest from reference TRBV7-7 and TRBJ2-7 gives the full variable domain: GAGVSQSPRYKVTKRGQDVTLRCDPISSHATLYWYQQALGQGPEFLTYFNYEAQPDKSGLPSDRFSAERPEGSISTLTIQRTEQRDSAMYRCASSPTDRGPYEQYFGPGTRLTVT.

The V call is TRBV12-3 or TRBV12-4, the J call TRBJ2-5; 8 bases fit TRBD1. V was clipped by 5 bases and J by 4 bases; unmatched bases: 9. This CDR3 spans 15 amino acids. In DNA form, the CDR3 reads TGTGCCAGCAGTCCGTGGACAGGGATGATAGAGACCCAGTACTTC. Translated: CASSPWTGMIETQYF.

This clonotype was seen more than once but under ten times. The rearrangement joins TRBV7-8 to TRBJ2-7; 7 nucleotides align to TRBD1. The V gene's germline CDR1 is SGHVS and CDR2 FQNEAQ. V was clipped by 5 bases and J by 5 bases; unmatched bases: 6. The CDR3 has 13 residues. The CDR3: CASSGGQKDEQYF. DNA of the CDR3: TGTGCCAGCAGCGGGGGACAGAAGGACGAGCAGTACTTC.

This clonotype has more than one count but fewer than ten. V and J are TRBV12-3 or TRBV12-4 and TRBJ2-4; weak D call: TRBD1 (6 bases). Trimming left V 4 bases short and J 0 bases short, with 10 bases between. The CDR3 extends over 15 amino acids. The CDR3 DNA reads TGTGCCAGCAGTTGGGGGCAGTTAGCCAAAAACATTCAGTACTTC. This encodes CASSWGQLAKNIQYF.

To note about this clonotype: This sequence may be a read error, since a much larger clone differs from it by one base. The chain is built from TRBV5-8 and TRBJ2-6; no reliable D call. Germline V lookup: CDR1 SGHTS, CDR2 YDEGEE. The CDR3 extends over 13 amino acids. V lost 8 bases and J lost 5, with 11 bases in between. Here the CDR3 reads CARKRSRANVLTF. DNA of the CDR3: TGTGCCAGGAAACGGTCTAGGGCCAACGTCCTGACTTTC.

This clonotype was detected ten times or more. The chain employs TRBV7-2 and TRBJ2-7, with D possibly TRBD2 on 6 matching bases. V was trimmed by 6 bases and J by 4 bases, leaving 16 bases between them. The CDR3 contains 14 residues. Germline-derived CDR1 and CDR2 are SGHTA and FQGNSA. DNA for the CDR3: TGTGCCAGCAGTACGGGAGTATACCCATACGAGCAGTACTTC. As protein: CASSTGVYPYEQYF.

This clonotype was seen ten or more times. V gene TRBV2 combines with J gene TRBJ1-6; perhaps TRBD1 as D (5 bases). The CDR3 contains 16 residues. Germline V lookup: CDR1 SNHLY, CDR2 FYNNEI. Trimming removed 2 bases at V and 9 bases at J, with 17 bases between. The CDR3 here is CASSESLVSGGSPLHF. The CDR3 coding sequence is TGTGCCAGCAGTGAATCTCTGGTGTCCGGGGGTTCACCCCTCCACTTT.

The chain is built from TRBV12-3 or TRBV12-4 and TRBJ2-5; D is possibly TRBD2 (6 bases). There are 16 residues in the CDR3. V lost 1 base and J lost 4, with 16 bases in between. The CDR3 here is CASSLGGLGSAETQYF. CDR3 sequence (DNA): TGTGCCAGCAGTTTAGGGGGACTGGGTAGCGCAGAGACCCAGTACTTC.

This clonotype was recorded only once. This clone may be a read error of a much larger clone one base away. The chain couples TRBV29-1 to TRBJ2-7, with 8 bases aligning to TRBD1. V was pared by 4 bases and J by 6 bases, with 11 bases of the junction left unmatched. This CDR3 comprises 14 residues. Germline values: CDR1 SQVTM, CDR2 ANQGSEA. Here the CDR3 reads CSVALWTGKCEQYF. CDR3 sequence (DNA): TGCAGCGTTGCCCTCTGGACAGGGAAGTGCGAGCAGTACTTC.

This clonotype was detected ten times or more. The chain uses TRBV7-2 and TRBJ2-5; D is unclear. From germline, CDR1 is SGHTA and CDR2 FQGNSA. The CDR3 extends over 12 amino acids. V was cut by 1 base and J by 5 bases, with 5 bases left in between. CDR3 DNA: TGTGCCAGCAGCTTAGAGTTGGAGACCCAGTACTTC. Amino acid sequence: CASSLELETQYF.